This T cell receptor (beta chain) appears in the sequencing data of a study of cytomegalovirus exposure and HLA in healthy donors. Method: immunoSEQ multiplex PCR; TCRdb's copy keeps in-frame clones and lacks some. The sample lists about 140,000 clones, about 87% occurring once. From germline, CDR1 is MNHNS and CDR2 SASEGT. V lost 3 bases to trimming and J lost 3 bases, with 3 bases between them. This CDR3 has 11 residues. In this sample, this clone turned up a few times. V usage is TRBV6-1 and J usage is TRBJ2-7; no reliable D call. The specimen was PBMCs. The TCR was taken from a man aged 18 to 30 in good health and CMV-seropositive. CDR3 DNA sequence: TGTGCCAGCAGTGATTACTACGAGCAGTACTTC. Its translation: CASSDYYEQYF.